The TCR beta chain described here comes from a study of blood T cell repertoires in COVID-19. The wider study: Acute and convalescent COVID-19 specimens originated in the United States, Italy and Spain. Sources were T cells, B-cell-depleted T cells, or PBMCs; the material itself was cDNA or gDNA.

Original handling: Amplifying reference gene primers gave estimates of nucleated cell counts. This table comes from immunoSEQ multiplex PCR, and its TCRdb copy is limited to in-frame clones, with some not included. Clone size and V and J calls were adopted from that table, with D and trimming inferred from the DNA. The table shows 89,000 or so clones, with about 85% occurring only once. The sequence derives from an older man with acute or convalescent COVID-19. The specimen sequenced was peripheral blood.

As DNA, the CDR3 is TGCGCCAGCAGCTTGGTTCAGAACACCGGGGAGCTGTTTTTT. It is translated as CASSLVQNTGELFF. The chain joins TRBV5-1 to TRBJ2-2, with D uncertain. The CDR3 covers 14 residues. CDR1 and CDR2 (germline): SGHRS, YFSETQ. Trimming left V 0 bases short and J 1 base short, with 4 bases between.